This T cell receptor (beta chain) was captured in a study of cytomegalovirus exposure and HLA in healthy donors. Study-wide points: Earlier results showed most TCR beta V segments being productive about 87% or about 30% of the time.

V shed 0 bases and J 4 bases; nucleotides not matched to a gene: 10. This CDR3 region has 18 residues. From germline, CDR1 is LNHNV and CDR2 YYDKDF (reference sequence). As regards this clone: What it binds is unknown.

Researchers ran the PCR with 60 Vbeta and 13 Jbeta primers. The method was immunoSEQ multiplex PCR; TCRdb's version includes in-frame clones alone and lacks a portion of them. The table records around 79,000 clones, roughly two thirds of them present only once. This clonotype was sampled from a woman aged 40 to 50 in good health and CMV-seropositive. Source material: PBMCs. The V gene is TRBV15, the J gene TRBJ2-7, with 12 bases matching TRBD2. DNA for the CDR3: TGTGCCACCAGCAGAGACACCACCGGACTAGCGGGGTTGTACGAGCAGTACTTC. Its protein product is CATSRDTTGLAGLYEQYF.